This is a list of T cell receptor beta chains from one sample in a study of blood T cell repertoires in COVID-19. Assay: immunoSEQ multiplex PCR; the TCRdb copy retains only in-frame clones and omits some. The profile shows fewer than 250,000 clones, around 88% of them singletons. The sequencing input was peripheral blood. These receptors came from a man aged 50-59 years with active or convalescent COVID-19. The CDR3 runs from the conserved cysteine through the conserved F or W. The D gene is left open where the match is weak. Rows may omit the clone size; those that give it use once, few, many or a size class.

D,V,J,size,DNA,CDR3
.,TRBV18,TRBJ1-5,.,TGTGCCAGCTCACCGCTACAGGGTAGCAATCAGCCCCAGCATTTT,CASSPLQGSNQPQHF
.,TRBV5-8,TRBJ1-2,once,TGTGCCAGCAGCAACAGGGTTTTACTACTTTATGGCTACACCTTC,CASSNRVLLLYGYTF
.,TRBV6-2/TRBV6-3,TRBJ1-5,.,TGTGCCAGCAGTTACTTCTTGTCGGGCAATCAGCCCCAGCATTTT,CASSYFLSGNQPQHF
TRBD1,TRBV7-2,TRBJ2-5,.,TGTGCCAGCAGCTCCGGACAGGGCATCCAAGAGACCCAGTACTTC,CASSSGQGIQETQYF
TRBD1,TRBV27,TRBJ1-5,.,TGTGCCAGCAGGGAGGGGACAGGTTATAGCAATCAGCCCCAGCATTTT,CASREGTGYSNQPQHF
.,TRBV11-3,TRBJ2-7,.,TGTGCCAGCAGCCTGAAGGAAGCGGGGACATCCTCCTACGAGCAGTACTTC,CASSLKEAGTSSYEQYF
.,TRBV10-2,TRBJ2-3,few,TGCGCCAGCAGTAGCACTACTCGAGATACGCAGTATTTT,CASSSTTRDTQYF
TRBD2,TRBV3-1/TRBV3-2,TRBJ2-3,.,TGTGCCAGCAGCCAAGATGGACTAGCGGGAGGGGCAGATACGCAGTATTTT,CASSQDGLAGGADTQYF
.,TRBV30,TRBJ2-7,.,TGTGCCTGGAGTGTGGTCGGGGGCTCCTACGAGCAGTACTTC,CAWSVVGGSYEQYF
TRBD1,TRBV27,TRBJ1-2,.,TGTGCCAGCAGTCTCGACAGGGGGGATGGCTACACCTTC,CASSLDRGDGYTF
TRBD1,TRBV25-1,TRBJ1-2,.,TGTGCCAGCAGTGAATTGGGACAGTCGGCTAACTATGGCTACACCTTC,CASSELGQSANYGYTF
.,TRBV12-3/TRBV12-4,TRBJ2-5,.,TGTGCCAGCAGGCTGACTGGGGAGGAGACCCAGTACTTC,CASRLTGEETQYF
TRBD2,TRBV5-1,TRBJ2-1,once,TGCGCCAGCAGCTTCTGGGCGGGGGGGCCAGGTGAGCAGTTCTTC,CASSFWAGGPGEQFF
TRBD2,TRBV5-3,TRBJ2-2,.,TGTGCCAGAAGGTGGAGCGGGGCGGTGACCGACACCGGGGAGCTGTTTTTT,CARRWSGAVTDTGELFF
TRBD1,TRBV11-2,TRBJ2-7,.,TGTGCCAGCAGCTCCCGGCGACAGGGTTTCTACGAGCAGTACTTC,CASSSRRQGFYEQYF
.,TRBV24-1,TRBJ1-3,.,TGTGCCACCAGTGATTTGCAAGGGGTAGAGGGAAACACCATATATTTT,CATSDLQGVEGNTIYF
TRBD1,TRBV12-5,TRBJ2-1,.,TGTGCTAGTGGTTTAACAGGGGGCAGGAGTAATGAGCAGTTCTTC,CASGLTGGRSNEQFF
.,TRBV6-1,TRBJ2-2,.,TGTGCCAGCAGTGAATGGGGGGTACAGGTGAACACCGGGGAGCTGTTTTTT,CASSEWGVQVNTGELFF
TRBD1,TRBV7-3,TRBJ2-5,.,TGTGCCAGCAGCCAAGACAGGGGGCGCCTAGAGACCCAGTACTTC,CASSQDRGRLETQYF
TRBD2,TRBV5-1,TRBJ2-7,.,TGCGCCAGCAGCCAATGGGCGGGAGGGGAGGACGAGCAGTACTTC,CASSQWAGGEDEQYF
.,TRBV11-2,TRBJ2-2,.,TGTGCCAGCAGCCCCCCCCGGGGGGCGGGCGGGGAGCTGTTTTTT,CASSPPRGAGGELFF
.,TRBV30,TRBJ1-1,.,TGTGCCTGGAGTGAGTCGGGCAGGCGGGGTACTGAAGCTTTCTTT,CAWSESGRRGTEAFF
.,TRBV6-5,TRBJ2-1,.,TGTGCCAGCAGTTACTCCCGGGAGTCGGTACGGGTGCAGTTCTTC,CASSYSRESVRVQFF
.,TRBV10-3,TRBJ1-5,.,TGTGCCATTATATCCGGGACAAAAATTGATCAGCCCCAGCATTTT,CAIISGTKIDQPQHF
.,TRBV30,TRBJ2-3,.,TGTGCCTGGAGGGGGTGGGGTGGACATTCTAGCACAGATACGCAGTATTTT,CAWRGWGGHSSTDTQYF
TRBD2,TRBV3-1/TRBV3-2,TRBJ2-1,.,TGTGCCAGCAGCCACGGGACTAGCGGAAGCTCCTACAATGAGCAGTTCTTC,CASSHGTSGSSYNEQFF
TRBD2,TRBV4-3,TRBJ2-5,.,TGCGCCAGCAGTCGAGCGGCGGGGGGGCAGCAAGAGACCCAGTACTTC,CASSRAAGGQQETQYF
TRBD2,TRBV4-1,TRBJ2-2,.,TGCGCCAGCAGCCCTTCTAGCGGGGGGTACACCGGGGAGCTGTTTTTT,CASSPSSGGYTGELFF
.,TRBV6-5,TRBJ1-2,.,TGTGCCAGCAGTCCCAGGGATACGAGTGGCTACACCTTC,CASSPRDTSGYTF
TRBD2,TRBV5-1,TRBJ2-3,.,TGCGCCAGCAGCTCTATAGCGGGAGCGGCGGCAGATACGCAGTATTTT,CASSSIAGAAADTQYF
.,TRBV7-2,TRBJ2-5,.,TGTGCCAGCAGCTTAGCGCAACTAGCAGAGACCCAGTACTTC,CASSLAQLAETQYF
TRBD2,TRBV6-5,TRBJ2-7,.,TGTGCCAGCAGTACTCCTAGCGGGAGAACTTGGGAGCAGTACTTC,CASSTPSGRTWEQYF
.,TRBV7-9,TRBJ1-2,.,TGTGCCAGCAGGCCCGGAACAGGGCTCAATGGCTACACCTTC,CASRPGTGLNGYTF
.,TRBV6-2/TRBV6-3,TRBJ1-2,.,TGTGCCAGCAGTTACCCTCGGGGTAAGAGCTACACCTTC,CASSYPRGKSYTF
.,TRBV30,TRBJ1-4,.,TGTGCCTGGAGATCGTCTGGAGGGAGTGAAAAACTGTTTTTT,CAWRSSGGSEKLFF
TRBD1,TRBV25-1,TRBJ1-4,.,TGTGCCAGCAGTGTAACAGGGGGCCCCAATGAAAAACTGTTTTTT,CASSVTGGPNEKLFF
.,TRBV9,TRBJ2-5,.,TGTGCCAGCAGCCGGACAGATTCGGAGACCCAGTACTTC,CASSRTDSETQYF
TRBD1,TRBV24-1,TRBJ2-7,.,TGTGCCACCAGGCCGGGACAGAGATTCTACGAGCAGTACTTC,CATRPGQRFYEQYF
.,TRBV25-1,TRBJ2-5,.,TGTGCCAGCAGTGAAGCGGAGGGAGAGACCCAGTACTTC,CASSEAEGETQYF
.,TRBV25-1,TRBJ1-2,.,TGTGCCAGCAGTGAACATCAACAGCACTATGGCTACACCTTC,CASSEHQQHYGYTF
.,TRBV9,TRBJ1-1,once,TGTGCCAGCAGCCCAAGGGGGGGTGTGGAGACTGAAGCTTTCTTT,CASSPRGGVETEAFF
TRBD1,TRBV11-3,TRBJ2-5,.,TGTGCCAGCAGCTTAGGGACAGGGGGCCAGGAGACCCAGTACTTC,CASSLGTGGQETQYF